One sample yielded the 19 T cell receptor beta chains listed below, sequenced in a study of cytomegalovirus exposure and HLA in healthy donors. Primers included in the PCR were 60 Vbeta and 13 Jbeta primers. Libraries were prepared by immunoSEQ multiplex PCR; TCRdb keeps only in-frame clonotypes and omits some of them. Among about 96,000 clones listed, 60% to 75% were seen once. The material sequenced was PBMCs. The receptors were gathered from a man between 60 and 75 years old in good health and CMV-seronegative.

The chain combines TRBV7-9 with TRBJ2-5; 7 nucleotides line up with TRBD2. The assigned J gene may be wrong: the sequence end matches TRBJ2-7 better. This CDR3 is 16 amino acids long. CDR1 is SEHNR and CDR2 is FQNEAQ in the germline V gene (reference sequence). CDR3 coding DNA: TGTGCCAGCAGCATGATGGGGGGGAGGGCATCCTACGAGCAGTACTTC. Translating gives CASSMMGGRASYEQYF.

V is TRBV5-1 and J is TRBJ2-1, with D perhaps matching TRBD2 (7 bases). The CDR3 spans 15 residues. Germline V CDR1 and CDR2: SGHRS, YFSETQ. V gave up 0 bases and J gave up 5 bases, with 12 bases separating them. The CDR3 region has the DNA TGCGCCAGCAGCTTGGGAGGGGGGGCCGACAATGAGCAGTTCTTC. Amino acids: CASSLGGGADNEQFF.

The chain's CDR3 is CASSTLPTSGEETQYF. CDR3 sequence (DNA): TGCGCCAGCAGTACTCTGCCGACTAGCGGAGAGGAGACCCAGTACTTC. The genes are TRBV5-1 and TRBJ2-5; 9 nucleotides line up with TRBD2. Germline trimming cut 5 bases from V and 5 bases from J; bases unmatched to any gene: 13. CDR3 length: 16 residues. Germline V gives CDR1 SGHRS, CDR2 YFSETQ.

As to this clone: A read error may produce the germline difference seen at one junction end. Other DNA sequences within the sample encode an identical CDR3. The chain combines TRBV5-5 with TRBJ1-1; no clear D. Per the germline V gene, CDR1 is SGHKS and CDR2 is YYEKEE (reference sequence). This CDR3 contains 13 residues. This CDR3 is CASSLATDTEAFF. The CDR3 nucleotides read TGTGCCAGCAGCTTGGCCACAGACACTGAAGCTTTCTTC.

Notes on this clone: The same CDR3 is also encoded by other DNA sequences in this sample. The genes are TRBV2 and TRBJ1-2; D remains ambiguous. V was trimmed by 3 bases and J by 1 base, leaving 6 bases between them. The CDR3 is made up of 13 amino acids. The germline gives CDR1 SNHLY, CDR2 FYNNEI. The CDR3 spells CASSEEGNYGYTF. CDR3 DNA: TGTGCCAGCAGTGAGGAGGGTAACTATGGCTACACCTTC.

CDR3 DNA: TGTGCCAGCAGCCCGGGACTTCGCACAGATACGCAGTATTTT. It encodes CASSPGLRTDTQYF. This chain uses TRBV7-2 with TRBJ2-3; a possible D gene is TRBD2 (6 bases). Germline-derived CDR1 and CDR2 are SGHTA and FQGNSA. V lost 5 bases to trimming and J lost 1 base, with 10 bases between them. CDR3 length: 14 amino acids. The variable domain in full, completed from reference TRBV7-2 and TRBJ2-3, reads GAGVSQSPSNKVTEKGKDVELRCDPISGHTALYWYRQSLGQGLEFLIYFQGNSAPDKSGLPSDRFSAERTGGSVSTLTIQRTQQEDSAVYLCASSPGLRTDTQYFGPGTRLTVL.

This clone has a handful of counts. The rearrangement links TRBV5-1 to TRBJ1-1; D is possibly TRBD1 (6 bases). The CDR3 has 14 amino acids. CDR1 is SGHRS and CDR2 is YFSETQ in the germline V gene. The V end lost 2 bases, the J end lost 1 base, and 9 bases lay between the germline ends. The DNA of the CDR3 is TGCGCCAGCAGCTTTATGGGGGCGAACACTGAAGCTTTCTTT. Residues: CASSFMGANTEAFF.

V and J are TRBV5-6 and TRBJ2-7; 7 bases agree with TRBD1. The CDR3 extends over 14 amino acids. CDR1 is SGHDT, CDR2 YYEEEE, per germline. The V segment lost 3 bases and the J segment 1 base; nucleotides outside the gene matches: 4. The CDR3: CASSWGQSSYEQYF. The CDR3 bases are TGTGCCAGCAGCTGGGGACAGTCATCCTACGAGCAGTACTTC.

This clone was observed a few times. The V and J genes are TRBV18 and TRBJ2-5, with 7 bases aligning to TRBD2. This CDR3 region has 17 residues. CDR1 and CDR2 from the germline V gene are KGHSH and LQKENI. The V gene end was trimmed by 0 bases and the J gene end by 6 bases; junction bases not matched to a gene: 13. The CDR3 sequence is CASSPPASGAGRQTQYF. DNA of the CDR3: TGTGCCAGCTCACCACCAGCCAGCGGGGCTGGTAGGCAGACCCAGTACTTC.

The J gene is TRBJ1-2, the V gene TRBV28, with D perhaps TRBD1 (6 bases). Germline V gene data show CDR1 as MDHEN and CDR2 as SYDVKM. The CDR3 runs 18 residues. V was pared by 3 bases and J by 1 base, with 21 bases between. The CDR3 is CASSLGGAGSTVNYGYTF. The DNA of the CDR3 is TGTGCCAGCAGTTTGGGGGGGGCCGGATCGACAGTTAACTATGGCTACACCTTC.

The genes are TRBV13 and TRBJ1-2; possible D gene TRBD1, 6 bases. Looked up from germline, CDR1 is PRHDT and CDR2 is FYEKMQ (reference sequence). This CDR3 spans 15 amino acids. Trimming pared 2 bases from V and 0 bases from J, leaving 10 bases between. Here the CDR3 reads CASSLRGIANYGYTF. The CDR3 DNA reads TGTGCCAGCAGCTTAAGGGGGATAGCTAACTATGGCTACACCTTC.

The rearrangement joins TRBV7-3 to TRBJ2-1; D ambiguous. Trimming took 4 bases from V and 0 from J, leaving 4 bases between them. Germline V CDR1 and CDR2: SGHTA, FQGTGA. The CDR3 loop spans 13 amino acids. CDR3 sequence: CASSSSSYNEQFF. The CDR3 nucleotides are TGTGCCAGCAGCTCGAGCTCCTACAATGAGCAGTTCTTC.

The chain carries TRBV4-1 and TRBJ2-7; 7 bases match TRBD2. The junction had 18 bases not matched to a gene; V was cut back by 0 bases and J by 4 bases. Germline V lookup: CDR1 MGHRA, CDR2 YSYEKL. CDR3 length equals 19 residues. CDR3 DNA: TGCGCCAGCAGCCAAGATCGGCCGGGAGGACGTCCCCTCCCTTACGAGCAGTACTTC. Translated, it gives CASSQDRPGGRPLPYEQYF.

This clone was seen only a few times. V and J are TRBV4-1 and TRBJ1-1; D is perhaps TRBD1 (6 bases). The length of the CDR3 is 14 residues. Deletions cut 5 bases from V and 8 bases from J, with 18 bases between. Germline V CDR1 and CDR2: MGHRA, YSYEKL. The CDR3 spells CASSISRGASEAFF. The CDR3 bases are TGCGCCAGCAGCATTTCGCGGGGGGCCTCCGAAGCTTTCTTT.

V gene TRBV28 combines with J gene TRBJ1-1, with D possibly being TRBD1 (5 bases). The ends were cut back, 6 bases at V and 11 bases at J, with 22 bases in the middle. CDR1 is MDHEN, CDR2 SYDVKM, per germline. This CDR3 spans 14 amino acids. CDR3 sequence (DNA): TGTGCCAGCAGACCTCCGGGGACTGGTTTCGTGGCTTTCTTT. Its translation: CASRPPGTGFVAFF.

This clone turned up a few times. V usage is TRBV4-1 and J usage is TRBJ1-5; 7 bases fit TRBD1. The junction had 6 bases not matched to a gene; V was cut back by 3 bases and J by 4 bases. Germline lookup yields CDR1 MGHRA and CDR2 YSYEKL. The CDR3 totals 15 residues. The CDR3 region is CASSQTGQLNQPQHF. As DNA, the CDR3 is TGCGCCAGCAGCCAGACGGGACAGTTAAATCAGCCCCAGCATTTT.

V is TRBV6-4 and J is TRBJ2-5; 14 nucleotides agree with TRBD2. The ends lost 6 bases at V and 5 bases at J; junction bases unmatched: 5. The CDR3 is 15 amino acids. From germline, CDR1 is MRHNA and CDR2 SNTAGT. The CDR3 sequence: CASSHGLAGGETQYF. The CDR3 nucleotides read TGTGCCAGCAGCCACGGACTAGCGGGAGGCGAGACCCAGTACTTC.

The sample holds a few counts of this clone. The chain joins TRBV9 to TRBJ1-4, with a tentative D call TRBD1 (5 bases). Germline values: CDR1 SGDLS, CDR2 YYNGEE. V was clipped by 4 bases and J by 4 bases, with 14 bases between them. The CDR3 runs 15 residues. The CDR3 nucleotides read TGTGCCAGCAGCCCTAGACAGAGCGTTAATGAAAAACTGTTTTTT. This sequence encodes CASSPRQSVNEKLFF.

The chain is built from TRBV6-1 and TRBJ2-7; the match to TRBD2 covers 12 bases. Per germline, CDR1 MNHNS and CDR2 SASEGT. This CDR3 spans 18 amino acids. V trimming: 1 base; J trimming: 0 bases; junction bases outside the gene matches: 7. The CDR3 DNA sequence: TGTGCCAGCAGTGAAGTCGGACTAGCGGGATGGAGCTCCTACGAGCAGTACTTC. It encodes CASSEVGLAGWSSYEQYF.